This T cell receptor (beta chain) was observed in a study of immune evolution from preneoplasia to lung adenocarcinoma. Findings and caveats of the study: Compared with EGFR-mutant or double wild-type lesions, KRAS-mutant nodules were more clonal. Clonality was highest in normal lung, lower in later-stage lesions apparently. From normal lung to invasive adenocarcinoma, top clone frequencies appeared to decrease.

Regarding this clone: Its target is not known.

The CDR3 has 13 residues. Germline V gene sequence: CDR1 ENHRY, CDR2 SYGVKD. V lost 8 bases and J lost 0, with 11 bases in between. Measured with immunoSEQ multiplex PCR; TCRdb has only the in-frame clones, and not every one. The repertoire holds 8,000 to 10,000 clones, with 77% as singletons. The gene calls are TRBV10-3 and TRBJ2-7; the D gene could be TRBD1 or TRBD2 (5 bases each). The sample comprised FFPE lung adenocarcinoma in situ tissue. The receptor was isolated from a person between 60 and 80 years old with lung adenocarcinoma. The CDR3 DNA reads as TGTGCCATCGGGACGGACGGCTCCTACGAGCAGTACTTC. Its translation: CAIGTDGSYEQYF.